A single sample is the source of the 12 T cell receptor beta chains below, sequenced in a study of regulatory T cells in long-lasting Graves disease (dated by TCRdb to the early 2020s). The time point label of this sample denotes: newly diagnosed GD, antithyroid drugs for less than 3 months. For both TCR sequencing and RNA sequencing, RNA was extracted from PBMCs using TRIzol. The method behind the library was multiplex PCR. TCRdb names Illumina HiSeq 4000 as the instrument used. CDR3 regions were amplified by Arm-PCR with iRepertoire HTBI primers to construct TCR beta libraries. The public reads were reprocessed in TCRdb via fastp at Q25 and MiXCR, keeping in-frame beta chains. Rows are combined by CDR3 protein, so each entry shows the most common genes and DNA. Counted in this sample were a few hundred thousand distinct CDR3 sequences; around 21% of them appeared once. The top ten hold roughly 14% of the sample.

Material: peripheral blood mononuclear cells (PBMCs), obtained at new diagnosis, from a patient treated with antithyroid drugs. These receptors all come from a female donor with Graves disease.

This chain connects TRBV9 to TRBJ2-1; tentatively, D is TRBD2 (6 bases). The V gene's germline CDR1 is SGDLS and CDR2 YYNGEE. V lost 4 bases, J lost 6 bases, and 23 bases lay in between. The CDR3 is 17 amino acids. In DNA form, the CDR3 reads TGTGCCAGCAGCTCCGATGGCGGGAATTGCTTTTTCAATGAGCAGTTCTTC. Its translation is CASSSDGGNCFFNEQFF.

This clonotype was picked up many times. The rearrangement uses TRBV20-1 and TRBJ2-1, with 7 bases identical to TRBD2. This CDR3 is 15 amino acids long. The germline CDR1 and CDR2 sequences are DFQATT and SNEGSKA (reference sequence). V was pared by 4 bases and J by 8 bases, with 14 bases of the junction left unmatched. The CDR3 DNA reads TGCAGTGCTAATACTCAAAGCGGGAATCTTGATGAGCAGTTCTTC. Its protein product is CSANTQSGNLDEQFF.

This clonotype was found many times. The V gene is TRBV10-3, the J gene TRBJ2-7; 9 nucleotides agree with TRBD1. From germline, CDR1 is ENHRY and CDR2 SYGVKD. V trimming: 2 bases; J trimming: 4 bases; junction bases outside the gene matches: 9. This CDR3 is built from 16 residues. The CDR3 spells CAISEGPGQGPYEQYF. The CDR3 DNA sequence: TGTGCCATCAGTGAGGGACCGGGACAGGGACCATACGAGCAGTACTTC.

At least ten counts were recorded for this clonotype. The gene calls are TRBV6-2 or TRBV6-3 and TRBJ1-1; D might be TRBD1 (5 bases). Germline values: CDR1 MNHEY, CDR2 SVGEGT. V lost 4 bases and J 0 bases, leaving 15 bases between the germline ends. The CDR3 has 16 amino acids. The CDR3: CASSSSGRRMNTEAFF. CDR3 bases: TGTGCCAGCAGTTCTTCAGGGAGGCGCATGAACACTGAAGCTTTCTTT.

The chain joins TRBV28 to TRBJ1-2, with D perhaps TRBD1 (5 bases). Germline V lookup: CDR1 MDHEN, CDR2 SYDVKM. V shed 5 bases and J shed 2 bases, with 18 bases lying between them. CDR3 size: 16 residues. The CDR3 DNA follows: TGTGCCAGCAGTCCCACTTCGACAGCCACGAACTATGGCTACACCTTC. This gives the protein CASSPTSTATNYGYTF.

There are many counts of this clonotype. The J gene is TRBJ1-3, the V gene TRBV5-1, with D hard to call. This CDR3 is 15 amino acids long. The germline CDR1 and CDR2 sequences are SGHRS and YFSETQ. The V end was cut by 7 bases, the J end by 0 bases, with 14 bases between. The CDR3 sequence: CASQEGAGSGNTIYF. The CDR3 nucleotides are TGCGCCAGCCAGGAGGGCGCGGGCTCTGGAAACACCATATATTTT.

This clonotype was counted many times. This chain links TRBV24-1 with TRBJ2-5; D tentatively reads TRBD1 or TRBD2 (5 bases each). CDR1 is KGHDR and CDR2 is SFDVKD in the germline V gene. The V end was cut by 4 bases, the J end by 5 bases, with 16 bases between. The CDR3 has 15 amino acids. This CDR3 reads CATSEVGTGWETQYF. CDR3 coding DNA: TGTGCCACCAGTGAAGTAGGGACGGGCTGGGAGACCCAGTACTTC.

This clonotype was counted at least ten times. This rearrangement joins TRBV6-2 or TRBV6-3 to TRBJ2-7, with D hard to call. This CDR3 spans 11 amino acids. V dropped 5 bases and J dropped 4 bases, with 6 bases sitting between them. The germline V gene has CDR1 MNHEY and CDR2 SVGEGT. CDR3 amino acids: CASSNGYEQYF. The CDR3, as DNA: TGTGCCAGCAGTAACGGGTACGAGCAGTACTTC.

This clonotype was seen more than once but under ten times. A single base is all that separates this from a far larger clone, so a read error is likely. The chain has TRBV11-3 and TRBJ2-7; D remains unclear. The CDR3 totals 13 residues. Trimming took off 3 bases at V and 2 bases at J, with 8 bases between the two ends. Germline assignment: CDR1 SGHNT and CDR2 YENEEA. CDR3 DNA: TGTGCCAGCAGCTTTCGCGGCCCCTACGAGCAGTACTTC. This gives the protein CASSFRGPYEQYF.

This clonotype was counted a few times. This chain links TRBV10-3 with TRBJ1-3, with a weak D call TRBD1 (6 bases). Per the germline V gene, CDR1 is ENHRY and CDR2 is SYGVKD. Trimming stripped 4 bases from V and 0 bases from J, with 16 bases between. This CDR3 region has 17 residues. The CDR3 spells CAISGWGQGPSGNTIYF. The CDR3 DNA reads TGTGCCATCAGTGGTTGGGGGCAGGGGCCCTCTGGAAACACCATATATTTT.

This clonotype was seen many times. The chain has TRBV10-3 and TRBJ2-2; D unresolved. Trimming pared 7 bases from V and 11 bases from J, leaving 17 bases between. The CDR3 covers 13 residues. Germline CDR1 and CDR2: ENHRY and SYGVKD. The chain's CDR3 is CAINPDPRGELFF. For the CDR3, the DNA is TGTGCCATCAACCCGGACCCACGTGGTGAGCTGTTTTTT.

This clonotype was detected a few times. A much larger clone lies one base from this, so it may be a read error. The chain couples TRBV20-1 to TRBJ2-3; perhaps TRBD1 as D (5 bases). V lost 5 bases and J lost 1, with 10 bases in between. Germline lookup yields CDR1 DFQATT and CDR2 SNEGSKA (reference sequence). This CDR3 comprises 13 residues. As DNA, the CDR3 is TGCAGTGCTCCCAGGGCGGGCACAGATACGCAGTATTTT. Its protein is CSAPRAGTDTQYF.